The clone carrying this T cell receptor beta chain was counted only a few times. V lost 0 bases, J lost 2 bases, and 15 bases lay in between. Germline V gives CDR1 SGHDT, CDR2 YYEEEE. This CDR3 contains 17 residues. This sample was included in a study of T-cell reconstitution after alpha-beta-depleted transplantation in children. Using unique molecular identifiers, the investigators prepared the TCRbeta library. TCRdb itself ran the PCR reads through MiXCR, one entry per CDR3 protein. This sample yields about half a million distinct CDR3 sequences, of which around 12% are seen a single time; around 6.1% belongs to the top ten.

This material consisted of PBMCs from the stem cell graft donor, taken from the stem cell graft. The source is a human donor who donated a stem cell graft to a child with combined immunodeficiency. This chain joins TRBV5-6 and TRBJ2-1; D is uncertain. In nucleotides, the CDR3 is TGTGCCAGCAGCTTGGTGGCACTCCAGAGCACCTACAATGAGCAGTTCTTC. As protein: CASSLVALQSTYNEQFF.